This TCR beta chain was observed in a study of cytomegalovirus exposure and HLA in healthy donors. Findings and caveats of the study: It was taken for granted in presence/absence analyses that sequencing depth across donors was roughly uniform.

The table lists this clone with a count of one. Its antigen is unidentified. PCR involved 60 Vbeta and 13 Jbeta primers. Clones were sequenced by immunoSEQ multiplex PCR, and TCRdb holds only the in-frame ones, with some missing. The sample holds roughly 100,000 clones, about 70% seen once. The CDR3 contains 15 residues. Trimming cost V 3 bases and J 0 bases, with 12 bases left between them. Germline V gene sequence: CDR1 SGHNT, CDR2 YYREEE (reference sequence). The source of this sequence is a man under 40 in good health and CMV-seronegative. The specimen was PBMCs. The chain has TRBV5-4 and TRBJ1-1; TRBD1 is a possible D gene (5 bases). Here the CDR3 reads CASSSGGVLNTEAFF. The CDR3, as DNA: TGTGCCAGCAGCTCTGGGGGGGTACTGAACACTGAAGCTTTCTTT.